Listed here are 5 T cell receptor beta chains from one sample, sequenced in a study of shared clonotypes between healthy human individuals. Sequencing used immunoSEQ multiplex PCR; TCRdb keeps in-frame clones, though not all of them. The top ten clones hold roughly 0.05% of a sample with some 580,000 clones, less than 98% of them seen once. The specimen was naive CD4+ T cells sorted from blood. Indicated subset: CD45RA+ positively selected. These receptors were collected from a woman between 25 and 40 years old in good health.

The chain employs TRBV15 and TRBJ1-3, with 8 bases fitting TRBD1. This CDR3 has 17 amino acids. Looked up from germline, CDR1 is LNHNV and CDR2 is YYDKDF (reference sequence). J gave up 0 bases and V 9 bases, and 13 bases lay outside the gene matches. In nucleotides, the CDR3 is TGTGCCACAACTACCCGTACAGGGGGGGTCTCTGGAAACACCATATATTTT. It yields the protein CATTTRTGGVSGNTIYF.

The J gene is TRBJ2-1, the V gene TRBV5-1; no firm D call. The CDR3 loop spans 16 amino acids. CDR1 and CDR2 from the germline V gene are SGHRS and YFSETQ. The V end was cut by 3 bases, the J end by 4 bases, with 17 bases between. CDR3 region: CASSSLDRLNYNEQFF. The CDR3 DNA reads as TGCGCCAGCAGCTCCCTAGACCGGCTCAATTACAATGAGCAGTTCTTC. Full variable domain (missing parts from reference TRBV5-1 and TRBJ2-1): KAGVTQTPRYLIKTRGQQVTLSCSPISGHRSVSWYQQTPGQGLQFLFEYFSETQRNKGNFPGRFSGRQFSNSRSEMNVSTLELGDSALYLCASSSLDRLNYNEQFFGPGTRLTVL.

This clone was observed once. The rearrangement links TRBV7-9 to TRBJ2-3, with 9 bases aligning to TRBD2. CDR1 and CDR2 (germline): SEHNR, FQNEAQ (reference sequence). V shed 9 bases, J shed 2 bases, and the junction held 9 bases outside the gene matches. The CDR3 spans 15 residues. CDR3 in amino acids: CASTGAGGYTDTQYF. The CDR3, as DNA: TGTGCCAGTACCGGAGCGGGAGGCTACACAGATACGCAGTATTTT.

J is TRBJ1-2 and V is TRBV6-5, with D hard to call. There are 13 residues in the CDR3. V lost 5 bases, J lost 6 bases, and 13 bases lay in between. In germline, CDR1 is MNHEY, CDR2 SVGAGI. The CDR3 bases are TGTGCCAGCAGTAGGGAGGAATTAAATGGCTACACCTTC. As protein: CASSREELNGYTF.

The V call is TRBV28, the J call TRBJ2-7, with TRBD2 as a possible D gene (6 bases). CDR1 is MDHEN, CDR2 SYDVKM, per germline. The length of the CDR3 is 14 residues. The V gene lost 2 bases and the J gene lost 2 bases, with 10 bases spanning the gap. The CDR3 loop is CASSLGEEAYEQYF. In DNA form, the CDR3 reads TGTGCCAGCAGTTTAGGGGAGGAGGCCTACGAGCAGTACTTC. Combining the CDR3 with reference TRBV28 and TRBJ2-7 gives the whole variable domain DVKVTQSSRYLVKRTGEKVFLECVQDMDHENMFWYRQDPGLGLRLIYFSYDVKMKEKGDIPEGYSVSREKKERFSLILESASTNQTSMYLCASSLGEEAYEQYFGPGTRLTVT.